Listed here is a single T cell receptor beta chain. It lacks a known antigen. There are no base qualities to consult, and no much larger clone falls within one base. Receptor libraries were prepared by the immunoSEQ multiplex PCR assay. A mixture of 60 forward primers for TCR Vbeta segments and 13 reverse primers for TCR Jbeta segments was used in the multiplex PCR. The CDR3 region of rearranged TCR beta genes was amplified from genomic DNA with a multiplex PCR assay. On the Illumina HiSeq System, the amplified TCR beta libraries were sequenced as 87-base-pair reads. On the study's bioinformatics: A later analysis counted about 82 million unique TCR beta chains across the 550 to 800 repertoires, and 9 million to 14 million of these chains were shared by at least two donors. Raw reads were error-corrected and collapsed into unique sequences by a nearest-neighbor algorithm in which closely related sequences were merged to remove PCR and sequencing errors. V, D and J gene segments were assigned by aligning CDR3 sequences to IMGT reference sequences. For a sequence to be retained, a match of at least six nucleotides was required to both a V gene segment and a J gene segment. Rearrangements were called productive when the CDR3 lacked stop codons and stayed in frame with V and J; all others were non-productive. Following IMGT convention, CDR3 was defined as the stretch from the second conserved V-encoded cysteine to the conserved J-encoded phenylalanine. The earlier analysis of 500 to 600 of the donors excluded sequences that lacked an unambiguous match to a single V gene segment. An earlier analysis of 587 of the donors classified V segments as functional when productive rearrangements were above 56.7% and as segregating when the standard deviation between donors was above 5%. A statistical classification framework was built for diagnosing cytomegalovirus status from the catalog of TCR beta chain sequences. A later analysis assigned V and J genes by comparing TCR nucleotide sequences with IMGT/GENE-DB human TR gene sequences. In a later analysis, CDR3 sequences and most-parsimonious VDJ recombination scenarios were assigned using the TCRdist pipeline. In a later analysis, every TCR beta chain was defined by the combination of its CDR3 amino acid sequence and its V-gene family, and reads without a unique V-gene family were dropped. A later analysis removed 550 to 650 highly shared, low-generation-probability nucleotide sequences to deal with suspected cross-contamination and a sequencing artifact. A later analysis calculated a clonal expansion index for each public chain from normalized within-repertoire ranks of inferred template counts. A later analysis computed generation probabilities with a VDJ recombination model fitted to out-of-frame rearrangements, and checked the results against IGoR. A later analysis scored TCR-TCR, TCR-HLA and TCR-CMV co-occurrence with hypergeometric tests, applying a repertoire-size bias correction to TCR pairs. False discovery rates were estimated in a later analysis by permuting HLA or CMV assignments 20 times. In a later analysis, co-occurring TCRs were grouped using DBSCAN, with TCRdist sequence similarity added in when clustering inside HLA-allele-positive subsets. Co-occurrence clustering excluded repertoires with fewer than 30,000 or more than 120,000 public chains, plus five with anomalous nucleotide sharing. TCRdb re-hosts the immuneACCESS table, in-frame sequences only. Its copies lack some clones; in the studies checked, an unresolved V gene accounts for under half of them, and the cause for the rest is not known. Clone size and the V and J calls come from that table; the DNA yielded D and trimming. For this sample there are over 150,000 clones; approximately 78% appear just once. The biggest ten clones account for 5.5% to 7.5% of the sample.

This sample is part of a study of cytomegalovirus exposure and HLA in healthy donors listed by TCRdb under 2017. A note on the overall study: An earlier analysis of roughly 570 of the donors reported about 260 Gb of sequence data and around 110 million unique TCR beta sequences obtained from roughly 170 million T cells. An early release covering around 630 HLA-typed donors comprised around 300 gigabases of sequencing data and roughly 86 million unique TCR sequences. Of the approximately 400 genotyped donors, about 84% fell in the genetic ancestry cluster associated with self-reported Caucasian donors. The aim of the study was to test whether cataloging public T cell receptors could identify signatures of past pathogen exposure. The study used immunosequencing to profile the T cell repertoires of approximately 640 subjects and linked those repertoires to cytomegalovirus serostatus. In addition to the first cohort of about 650 subjects, a separate validation cohort of 100 to 150 different subjects was used. High-throughput TCR immunosequencing, statistical association of individual TCRs with disease status, and machine learning were combined to predict cytomegalovirus infection status. To study patterns of TCR occurrence, a later analysis re-analyzed previously published TCR beta repertoires from 500 to 850 donors and added high-resolution HLA genotyping. In the later analysis, no new phenotypic data were used to find candidate immune exposures; instead, reliance was placed on TCR beta sequences and their occurrence across donors. In an earlier analysis of 500 to 650 of the donors, high-throughput TCR beta sequencing was used to judge whether each TCR beta V gene segment behaved as functional or pseudogenic. Donor age, sex, ethnicity and CMV serostatus were compiled alongside the repertoire data. A later genetic analysis used genome-wide SNP genotypes for about three fifths of the roughly 700 donors, treating that subset as a discovery cohort. Every discovery cohort repertoire had been produced on one sequencing platform. HLA typing included class I and class II loci at four-digit resolution. The number of donors typed differed by locus, with roughly 620-630 for A, B, C, DRB1 and DQB1, more than 500 for DQA1, 600 to 610 for DPA1, and under 490 for DPB1. Four or five DR-DQ haplotypes were handled as single units for association and clustering because linkage in the cohort was strong. Across some 400 genotyped donors of the cohort, an average of about 200,000 unique TCR beta nucleotide sequences per donor were sequenced, and around 20% of those sequences were non-productive.

Overall results and qualifications from the work: Because counts were too low, under 20 rarely observed V segments, including chromosome 9 orphons, were left out of the earlier analysis of 587 of the donors. For the cohort, immune exposure information was limited to CMV serostatus. A further reported finding was that TCR beta sequences accurately predicted the HLA-A and HLA-B alleles for most subjects in the first cohort. The study listed 164 TCR beta chains as associated with cytomegalovirus. Most TCR sequences were observed very rarely across donors, whereas some public TCRs were present in many individuals. A few of the identified cytomegalovirus-associated TCR beta chains were confirmed in vitro to be specific for cytomegalovirus antigens. In a later analysis, some 18,000 TCR beta sequences were associated with specific HLA alleles at a false discovery rate of 0.05. Because HLA typing was missing for some donors at each locus, association tests included only the typed subset. The authors suggested that the approach could potentially be generalized to other disease states and immunological phenotypes. In an earlier analysis of approximately 590 of the donors, most TCR beta V segments appeared in productive rearrangements about 87% or about 30% of the time, broadly matching IMGT annotations. In this cohort, only TCR beta chains were sequenced, and detectable features were limited by the absence of alpha or paired-chain data. In a later analysis, HLA-associated TCR beta chains showed more clonal expansion and lower generation probabilities than non-associated chains that were equally common. A later genetic analysis reported fewer N-insertions in productive TCRs among donors in an Asian-associated ancestry cluster than the 666-donor mean. Strong co-occurrence of HLA alleles, especially DR and DQ, made assigning TCR associations to individual alleles difficult. The classifier was reported to diagnose cytomegalovirus status with high specificity and sensitivity in both the original cohort and the validation cohort. Because the 87-base-pair reads could not distinguish some IMGT-functional V segments, including TRBV6-2 and TRBV6-3, those segments were excluded. In a later analysis, TCR association rates were found to vary across HLA loci, with the most associated TCRs seen for DRB1 alleles and the fewest for HLA-C alleles. Most CMV-associated TCR beta chains appeared to be HLA-restricted in a later analysis, and the HLA associations seemed to be driven largely by CMV exposure. A cluster of highly shared sequence variants was judged likely to be a technical artifact of the sequencing pipeline. Correlated functional status among segregating V segments might be attributable to linkage disequilibrium, but an unknown experimental factor could not be ruled out. Roughly uniform sequencing depth across donors was assumed in presence/absence analyses, although this assumption may not hold. According to a later analysis, parvovirus B19, influenza, CMV and Epstein-Barr virus appeared linked to several top co-occurrence clusters. V-gene and J-gene trimming of TCR beta chains was associated with a missense DCLRE1C variant in a later genetic analysis, and the association was replicated in an independent cohort.

Trimmed from V: 5 bases; trimmed from J: 3 bases; junction bases lacking a gene match: 6. Based on the germline V gene (reference sequence), the CDR1 and CDR2 sequences are LNHNV and YYDKDF. There are 15 amino acids in the CDR3, from cysteine to phenylalanine inclusive. The retained sequence is limited to the CDR3, 45 bases, with the frame set at the first base. The cohort was made up of roughly 670 healthy bone marrow donors. All cohort members were sampled while nominally healthy, although unrecorded immune exposures were likely present. The donor was CMV seropositive and belonged to the group of 250 to 300 seropositive cohort members. Every donor gave a peripheral blood sample, and the peripheral blood mononuclear cells from that sample were used for TCR beta sequencing. Genomic DNA was extracted from the blood cell samples with the Qiagen DNeasy Blood Extraction Kit.

Recombination joined TRBV15 with TRBJ1-5; TRBD1 lines up with 8 middle nucleotides. The sequencing sample was made of PBMCs. This clonotype was sampled from a woman aged 50 to 65 in good health and CMV-seropositive. The nucleotides are TGTGCCACCAGCCCCGGACAGGGATACAATCAGCCCCAGCATTTT. Translated, it reads CATSPGQGYNQPQHF.